This TCR beta chain was identified during a study of blood T cell repertoires in COVID-19. Study-wide context: COVID-19 samples from acute and convalescent phases originated in the United States, Italy and Spain. PBMCs, B-cell-depleted T cells, or T cells provided the cDNA or gDNA that made up the material.

Trimming removed 0 bases from V and 2 bases from J, with 14 bases in between. Looked up from germline, CDR1 is MNHEY and CDR2 is SVGEGT. This CDR3 region has 17 residues. Original methodology: Amplified reference gene primers provided the basis for estimating nucleated cell counts. Method: immunoSEQ multiplex PCR; TCRdb's copy keeps in-frame clones and lacks some. V and J calls and clone size are given by that table; D and trimming were obtained from the DNA. This table holds fewer than 250,000 clones, around 82% found once. The rearrangement joins TRBV6-2 or TRBV6-3 to TRBJ1-5; no reliable D call. Sequenced material: peripheral blood. This TCR was recovered from a man in his forties or fifties with active or convalescent COVID-19. The CDR3 nucleotides read TGTGCCAGCAGTTACTCGATTAGCAGAAAGGGCAATCAGCCCCAGCATTTT. It specifies CASSYSISRKGNQPQHF.